The rows below give T cell receptor beta chains drawn from one sample of a study of Ad26.COV2.S vaccination and SARS-CoV-2 variants. The protocol was immunoSEQ multiplex PCR, while the TCRdb copy is restricted to in-frame clones and leaves out a portion. The sample holds 300,000 to 400,000 clones, 85% to 90% seen once. Sequenced here: peripheral blood, sampled in a trial of Ad26.COV2.S vaccine versus placebo. Receptor source: a person aged 18 to 59 who received the Ad26.COV2.S COVID-19 vaccine or a placebo. The conserved cysteine and the conserved F or W are not part of the CDR3 here.

cdr3_aa	v_call	j_call
SAPTAREAF	TRBV20-1	TRBJ1-1
ASTPQGEEPPIRNYGYT	TRBV6-9	TRBJ1-2
ASSLILSTEAF	TRBV14	TRBJ1-1
ASSVDGVTREQF	TRBV9	TRBJ2-1
ASRSGSSYNSPLH	TRBV5-1	TRBJ1-6
ASSFGLGTEAF	TRBV27	TRBJ1-1
AWKGQGDSPLH	TRBV30	TRBJ1-6
ASSALNDRDRGKHEQY	TRBV21-1	TRBJ2-7
ASGTGNYSPLH	TRBV7-9	TRBJ1-6
ASSHRTGGREAF	TRBV3-1/TRBV3-2	TRBJ1-1
ASSSYSQETQY	TRBV5-4	TRBJ2-5
ASSLPGTGGLGNTIY	TRBV5-6	TRBJ1-3
ASSLGSGVYNEQF	TRBV7-9	TRBJ2-1
ASSLSQTNTEAF	TRBV5-1	TRBJ1-1
ASSYNRAKGHSYEQY	TRBV6-2/TRBV6-3	TRBJ2-7
ASSQTSGGRPSTDTQY	TRBV5-6	TRBJ2-3
ASSDTGQYEQY	TRBV6-4	TRBJ2-7
ASRLAGEGDTQY	TRBV7-3	TRBJ2-3
ASSYSGNTIY	TRBV2	TRBJ1-3
ASSSSRDRVYEQY	TRBV27	TRBJ2-7
ASSEDSKETQY	TRBV12-3/TRBV12-4	TRBJ2-5
ASSLGATGQGYSNQPQH	TRBV5-8	TRBJ1-5
ASHLAANTEAF	TRBV5-4	TRBJ1-1
ASSFNRANNSPLH	TRBV5-1	TRBJ1-6
SASGQTIYNEQF	TRBV20-1	TRBJ2-1
ASSRNQPQH	TRBV21-1	TRBJ1-5
ASTIAGLDTQY	TRBV12-3/TRBV12-4	TRBJ2-3
ASSYSGTGDTEAF	TRBV6-5	TRBJ1-1
SAKGRDIRYNEQF	TRBV29-1	TRBJ2-1
ASSFNKNYGYT	TRBV5-6	TRBJ1-2
ASSPPGQSWEQY	TRBV18	TRBJ2-7
ASSFLSPDTQY	TRBV5-1	TRBJ2-3
TSSRAGTTGNTIY	TRBV7-6	TRBJ1-3
ASSPPGLAIEQF	TRBV18	TRBJ2-1
ASSQAVARGSGNTIY	TRBV4-3	TRBJ1-3
ASSPPGTGSGREKLF	TRBV9	TRBJ1-4
ASSQDRSLAPRGSKNIQY	TRBV3-1/TRBV3-2	TRBJ2-4
ASSESRGRGYEQY	TRBV10-1	TRBJ2-7
ASSSMTGKLVYEQY	TRBV5-1	TRBJ2-7
ASSLLVSANPNTQY	TRBV27	TRBJ2-3
ASRVGVNEQY	TRBV10-2	TRBJ2-7
ASSTEHSNQPQH	TRBV18	TRBJ1-5
ASSQSPGGRDYGYT	TRBV3-1/TRBV3-2	TRBJ1-2
ASSPGQGKYNSPLH	TRBV7-2	TRBJ1-6
ASSWGGQGFAIEQY	TRBV6-5	TRBJ2-7
ASSPGTVDYEQY	TRBV7-6	TRBJ2-7
ASSARQVPGGELF	TRBV7-9	TRBJ2-2
ASSPPRDRGAGTIY	TRBV18	TRBJ1-3
ASSAGQWNSPLH	TRBV2	TRBJ1-6
ASSFNSAGEQPQH	TRBV7-2	TRBJ1-5
SAVGVGMQY	TRBV20-1	TRBJ2-3
ASSLPPRGENTGELF	TRBV5-4	TRBJ2-2
ATRTGNQPQH	TRBV10-3	TRBJ1-5
ASVGGPNYGYT	TRBV19	TRBJ1-2
ASSDWWGENTEAF	TRBV2	TRBJ1-1